This is a list of T cell receptor beta chains from one sample in a study of molecular identifiers for immune sequencing clone quantification. A single record per CDR3 protein comes from TCRdb applying MiXCR to the PCR reads. Here the sample spans around 70,000 distinct CDR3 sequences, under 20% being singletons. The material sequenced was naive CD8+ T cells from blood, with Jurkat cell RNA spiked in. The source of these receptors is a human donor in good health. Some libraries in this study had Jurkat cell RNA spiked in. CDR3s include the opening cysteine and the closing phenylalanine or tryptophan. The D gene is left open where the match is weak. Rows may omit the clone size; those that give it use once, few, many or a size class.

len	d_gene	v_gene	j_gene	abundance	CDR3aa	CDR3nt
15	TRBD1	TRBV4-1	TRBJ2-3	many	CASSHPTGSTDTQYF	TGCGCCAGCAGCCACCCGACAGGGTCCACAGATACGCAGTATTTT
12	.	TRBV30	TRBJ2-7	few	CAWSEGAHEQYF	TGTGCCTGGAGTGAGGGAGCCCACGAGCAGTACTTC
17	TRBD2	TRBV7-9	TRBJ2-5	many	CASSLSIAGGPQETQYF	TGTGCCAGCAGCTTGTCCATAGCGGGAGGGCCCCAAGAGACCCAGTACTTC
17	TRBD2	TRBV4-2	TRBJ2-5	many	CASSQSYLAGGQETQYF	TGTGCCAGCAGCCAATCCTACCTAGCGGGAGGCCAAGAGACCCAGTACTTC
15	TRBD2	TRBV19	TRBJ2-3	many	CASTPLAGSTDTQYF	TGTGCCAGTACCCCACTAGCGGGGAGCACAGATACGCAGTATTTT
15	TRBD1	TRBV7-8	TRBJ1-4	many	CASSGTGGSNEKLFF	TGTGCCAGCAGCGGGACAGGGGGATCTAATGAAAAACTGTTTTTT
19	.	TRBV11-3	TRBJ2-7	many	CASSFQDSVTTSLSYEQYF	TGTGCCAGCAGCTTTCAGGATAGCGTTACTACTTCACTCTCCTACGAGCAGTACTTC
17	TRBD2	TRBV24-1	TRBJ2-3	many	CATSELGLAGVTDTQYF	TGTGCCACCAGTGAGCTGGGACTAGCGGGAGTAACAGATACGCAGTATTTT
14	TRBD2	TRBV7-9	TRBJ2-7	many	CASSSGLAAGEQYF	TGTGCCAGCAGTTCCGGACTAGCGGCAGGCGAGCAGTACTTC
16	.	TRBV13	TRBJ2-5	many	CASSPSLLERQETQYF	TGTGCCAGCAGCCCCTCCTTACTAGAGAGGCAAGAGACCCAGTACTTC
14	.	TRBV29-1	TRBJ2-1	.	CRVLFETGNNEQFF	TGCAGGGTACTCTTTGAGACAGGAAACAATGAGCAGTTCTTC
15	TRBD2	TRBV20-1	TRBJ2-3	.	CSARELAEITDTQYF	TGCAGTGCTAGAGAACTAGCGGAAATCACAGATACGCAGTATTTT
11	.	TRBV23-1	TRBJ1-1	many	CASNIAAEAFF	TGCGCCAGCAATATCGCCGCTGAAGCTTTCTTT
16	TRBD2	TRBV27	TRBJ2-5	many	CASSPRSGTRGETQYF	TGTGCCAGCAGCCCGAGGAGCGGGACGAGGGGAGAGACCCAGTACTTC
12	.	TRBV6-5	TRBJ1-1	many	CASSYETGEAFF	TGTGCCAGCAGTTACGAGACAGGTGAAGCTTTCTTT
13	.	TRBV29-1	TRBJ1-1	many	CSVEPGLNTEAFF	TGCAGCGTTGAACCAGGCTTGAACACTGAAGCTTTCTTT